This passage covers 8 T cell receptor beta chains from one sample sequenced in a study of molecular identifiers for immune sequencing clone quantification. TCRdb independently ran MiXCR on the PCR reads; one entry per CDR3 protein. This table has about 36,000 distinct CDR3 sequences, about 18% appearing once. The sequencing input was naive CD8+ T cells from blood, with Jurkat cell RNA spiked in. Subset here: FACS-sorted CD8+CD4-CCR7+CD45RA+ naive T cells. These receptors came from a human donor in good health. Some libraries in this study had Jurkat cell RNA spiked in.

This clonotype came up many times. The chain has TRBV13 and TRBJ1-6; D is undetermined. The germline V and J ends were trimmed by 3 bases and 7 bases, with 10 bases remaining between them. The V gene's germline CDR1 is PRHDT and CDR2 FYEKMQ (reference sequence). The CDR3 consists of 14 residues. CDR3 protein: CASSFNSANSPLHF. CDR3 bases: TGTGCCAGCAGCTTCAATTCGGCGAATTCACCCCTCCACTTT.

This clonotype was picked up many times. The chain employs TRBV5-1 and TRBJ1-1; no clear D. The germline V and J ends were trimmed by 7 bases and 1 base, with 11 bases remaining between them. Germline V gives CDR1 SGHRS, CDR2 YFSETQ. CDR3 length: 13 amino acids. CDR3 region: CASRAASNTEAFF. The CDR3, as DNA: TGCGCCAGCCGGGCAGCCTCGAACACTGAAGCTTTCTTT.

This chain uses TRBV29-1 with TRBJ2-3; D possibly corresponds to TRBD2 (6 bases). V shed 7 bases and J shed 0 bases, with 20 bases lying between them. The CDR3 sequence is 16 residues long. Looked up from germline, CDR1 is SQVTM and CDR2 is ANQGSEA. This chain's CDR3 is CSARADGGTSTDTQYF. CDR3 nucleotides: TGCAGCGCTAGGGCCGACGGGGGTACCAGCACAGATACGCAGTATTTT.

This clonotype was seen repeatedly, ten times or more. This chain joins TRBV7-2 and TRBJ2-7; D is unclear. The CDR3 contains 15 residues. Trimming removed 5 bases at V and 0 bases at J, with 14 bases between. Germline values: CDR1 SGHTA, CDR2 FQGNSA. The chain's CDR3 is CASSALSPNSYEQYF. The DNA for the CDR3 is TGTGCCAGCAGCGCCCTTAGTCCCAACTCCTACGAGCAGTACTTC. Combining the CDR3 with reference TRBV7-2 and TRBJ2-7 gives the whole variable domain GAGVSQSPSNKVTEKGKDVELRCDPISGHTALYWYRQSLGQGLEFLIYFQGNSAPDKSGLPSDRFSAERTGGSVSTLTIQRTQQEDSAVYLCASSALSPNSYEQYFGPGTRLTVT.

This clonotype was found many times. The chain joins TRBV7-2 to TRBJ1-2; 7 bases align to TRBD1. Unmatched junction bases numbered 3, after V lost 4 bases and J lost 4 bases. Germline lookup yields CDR1 SGHTA and CDR2 FQGNSA. This CDR3 contains 13 residues. In nucleotides, the CDR3 is TGTGCCAGCAGCTCGACAGGGATCTATGGCTACACCTTC. It encodes CASSSTGIYGYTF.

On this clonotype itself: Just one base apart from a much larger clone, this may be a read error. The J gene is TRBJ2-1, the V gene TRBV9, with a tentative D call TRBD1 (6 bases). Germline V lookup: CDR1 SGDLS, CDR2 YYNGEE. This CDR3 region has 16 residues. CDR3 sequence reads: CASCVDSGQPHNEQFF. CDR3 coding DNA: TGTGCCAGCTGCGTAGACTCCGGACAGCCACACAATGAGCAGTTCTTC.

The chain links TRBV28 to TRBJ1-5; the D is unclear. Trimming cost V 3 bases and J 0 bases, with 9 bases left between them. Germline CDR1 and CDR2: MDHEN and SYDVKM. This CDR3 has 15 amino acids. The CDR3 DNA reads TGTGCCAGCAGTTTCTGGGCCGATAGCAATCAGCCCCAGCATTTT. Residues: CASSFWADSNQPQHF.

About this clonotype: A much larger clone lies a single base off, so this may be a read error. The V gene is TRBV13, the J gene TRBJ2-7; D not certain. Germline CDR1 reads PRHDT; CDR2 reads FYEKMQ (reference sequence). This CDR3 has 13 amino acids. The CDR3 spells CVSSSYDTTEQYF. The CDR3 DNA reads TGTGTCAGCAGCTCTTACGACACCACCGAGCAGTACTTC.